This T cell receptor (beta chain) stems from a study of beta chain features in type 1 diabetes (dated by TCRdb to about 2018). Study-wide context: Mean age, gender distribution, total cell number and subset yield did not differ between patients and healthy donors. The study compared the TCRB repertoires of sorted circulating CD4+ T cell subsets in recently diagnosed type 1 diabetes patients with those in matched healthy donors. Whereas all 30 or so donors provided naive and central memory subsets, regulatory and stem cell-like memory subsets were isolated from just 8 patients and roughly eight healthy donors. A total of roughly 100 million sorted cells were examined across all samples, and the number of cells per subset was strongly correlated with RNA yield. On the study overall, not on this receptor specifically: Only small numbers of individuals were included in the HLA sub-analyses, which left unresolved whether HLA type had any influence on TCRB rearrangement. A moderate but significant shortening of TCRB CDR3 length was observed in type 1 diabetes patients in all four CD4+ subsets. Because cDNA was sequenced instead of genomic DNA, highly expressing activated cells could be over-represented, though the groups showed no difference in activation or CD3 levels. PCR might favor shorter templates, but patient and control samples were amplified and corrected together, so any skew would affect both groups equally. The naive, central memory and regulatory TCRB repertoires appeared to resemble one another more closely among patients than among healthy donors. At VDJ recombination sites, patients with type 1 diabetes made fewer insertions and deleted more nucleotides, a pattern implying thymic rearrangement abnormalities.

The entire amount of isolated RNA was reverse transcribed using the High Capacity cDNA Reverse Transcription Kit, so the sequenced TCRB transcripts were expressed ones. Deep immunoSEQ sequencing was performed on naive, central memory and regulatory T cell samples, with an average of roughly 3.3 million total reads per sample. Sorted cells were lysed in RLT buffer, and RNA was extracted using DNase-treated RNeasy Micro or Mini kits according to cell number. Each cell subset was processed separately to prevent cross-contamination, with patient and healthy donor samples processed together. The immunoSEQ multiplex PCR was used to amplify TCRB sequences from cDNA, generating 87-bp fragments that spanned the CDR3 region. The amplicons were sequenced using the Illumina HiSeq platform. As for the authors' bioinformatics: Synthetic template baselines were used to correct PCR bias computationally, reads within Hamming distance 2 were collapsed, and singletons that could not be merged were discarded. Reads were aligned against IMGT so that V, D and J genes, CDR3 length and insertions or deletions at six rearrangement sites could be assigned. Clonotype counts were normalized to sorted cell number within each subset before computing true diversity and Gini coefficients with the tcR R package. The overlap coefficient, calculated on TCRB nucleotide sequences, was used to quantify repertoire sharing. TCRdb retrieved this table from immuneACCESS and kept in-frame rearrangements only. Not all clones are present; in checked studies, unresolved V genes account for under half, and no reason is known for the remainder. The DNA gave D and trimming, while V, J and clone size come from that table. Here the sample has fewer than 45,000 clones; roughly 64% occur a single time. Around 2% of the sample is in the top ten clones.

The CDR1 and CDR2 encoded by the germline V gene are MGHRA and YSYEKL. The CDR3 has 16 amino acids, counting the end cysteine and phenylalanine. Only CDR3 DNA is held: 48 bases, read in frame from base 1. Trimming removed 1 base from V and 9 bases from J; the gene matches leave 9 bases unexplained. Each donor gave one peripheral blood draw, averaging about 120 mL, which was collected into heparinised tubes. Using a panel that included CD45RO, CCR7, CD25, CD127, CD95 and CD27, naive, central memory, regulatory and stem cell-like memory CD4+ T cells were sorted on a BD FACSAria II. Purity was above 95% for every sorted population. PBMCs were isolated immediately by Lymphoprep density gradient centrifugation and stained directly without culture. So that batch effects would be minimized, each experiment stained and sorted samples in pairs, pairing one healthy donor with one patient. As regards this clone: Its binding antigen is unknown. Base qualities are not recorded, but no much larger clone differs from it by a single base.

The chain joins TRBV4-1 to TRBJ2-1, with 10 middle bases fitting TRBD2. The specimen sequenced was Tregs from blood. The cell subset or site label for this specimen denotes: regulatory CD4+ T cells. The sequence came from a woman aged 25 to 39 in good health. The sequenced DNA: TGCGCCAGCAGCCAAGGGCTAGCGGGAGTCTTTAGTGAGCAGTTCTTC. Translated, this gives CASSQGLAGVFSEQFF.